The entry that follows covers one T cell receptor (beta chain) sequence. The sample comes from a study of cytomegalovirus exposure and HLA in healthy donors. Trimming cost V 0 bases and J 5 bases; bases outside gene matches: 3. Germline assignment: CDR1 SGDLS and CDR2 YYNGEE. The CDR3 runs to 14 residues. Primers for the PCR totalled 60 Vbeta and 13 Jbeta. The table came from immunoSEQ multiplex PCR; TCRdb's copy has only in-frame clones and leaves some out. Among approximately 98,000 clones listed, under 80% were seen once. At collection, donors were nominally healthy, but unrecorded immune exposures were probable.

What was sequenced was PBMCs. This clonotype was sampled from a male donor in good health and CMV-seronegative. The V call is TRBV9, the J call TRBJ2-7; TRBD1 matches at 9 bases. CDR3 residues: CASSVGDRAHEQYF. CDR3 nucleotides: TGTGCCAGCAGCGTAGGGGACAGGGCCCACGAGCAGTACTTC.